A selection of T cell receptor beta chains follows, all from one sample in a study of cytomegalovirus exposure and HLA in healthy donors. Using immunoSEQ multiplex PCR, the repertoire was profiled, and TCRdb retains in-frame clones only, with some absent. The sample yields approximately 84,000 clones, roughly 73% seen once. Sample: PBMCs. Every receptor here comes from a man aged 35 to 55 in good health and CMV-seronegative. CDR3s include the opening cysteine and the closing phenylalanine or tryptophan. The D gene is left open where the match is weak. Size tells how often a clone was seen (once, few, many) or the class of an expanded clone, and some rows leave it out.

j_gene	abundance	d_gene	v_gene	CDR3aa	CDR3nt
TRBJ2-7	NA	TRBD2	TRBV6-5	CASSKAGGGNEQYF	TGTGCCAGCAGCAAAGCGGGAGGCGGGAACGAGCAGTACTTC
TRBJ2-7	once	TRBD1	TRBV5-1	CASSLTGESYEQYF	TGCGCCAGCAGCTTGACAGGGGAGTCCTACGAGCAGTACTTC
TRBJ2-3	NA	TRBD2	TRBV7-9	CASGWWAGGTDTQYF	TGTGCCAGCGGCTGGTGGGCGGGAGGGACAGATACGCAGTATTTT
TRBJ2-7	few	NA	TRBV6-1	CASIIGTRDEQYF	TGTGCCAGCATAATCGGGACTCGCGACGAGCAGTACTTC
TRBJ2-7	few	TRBD1	TRBV11-3	CASSPTGGNIEQYF	TGTGCCAGCAGCCCGACAGGGGGGAATATTGAGCAGTACTTC
TRBJ1-3	NA	NA	TRBV7-9	CASSLGQNSGNTIYF	TGTGCCAGCAGCTTAGGACAGAACTCTGGAAACACCATATATTTT
TRBJ2-1	NA	TRBD1	TRBV6-4	CASRTGAYNEQFF	TGTGCCAGCCGGACAGGGGCGTACAATGAGCAGTTCTTC
TRBJ1-1	NA	TRBD1	TRBV25-1	CASSATGTENTEAFF	TGTGCCAGCAGTGCGACCGGGACAGAGAACACTGAAGCTTTCTTT
TRBJ1-6	NA	TRBD1	TRBV6-5	CASRHDRGNNSPLHF	TGTGCCAGCAGACACGACAGGGGAAATAATTCACCCCTCCACTTT
TRBJ1-1	NA	NA	TRBV5-4	CASSSENVGWTEAFF	TGTGCCAGCAGCTCGGAGAATGTAGGTTGGACTGAAGCTTTCTTT
TRBJ1-3	NA	TRBD1	TRBV10-3	CAISDPTGSGNTIYF	TGTGCCATCAGTGACCCGACAGGGTCAGGAAACACCATATATTTT
TRBJ2-2	NA	NA	TRBV5-4	CASSLSGLNTGELFF	TGTGCCAGCAGCCTGAGCGGTTTGAACACCGGGGAGCTGTTTTTT
TRBJ2-7	NA	TRBD1	TRBV7-9	CASSLVQGVSAVNSYEQYF	TGTGCCAGCAGCTTAGTCCAGGGGGTGAGCGCGGTGAACTCCTACGAGCAGTACTTC
TRBJ1-3	few	NA	TRBV29-1	CSAADSVSGNTIYF	TGCAGCGCTGCGGACTCCGTCTCTGGAAACACCATATATTTT
TRBJ2-7	once	TRBD2	TRBV2	CASSEPVRTRKYEQYF	TGTGCCAGCAGTGAACCAGTCCGGACTAGAAAATACGAGCAGTACTTC